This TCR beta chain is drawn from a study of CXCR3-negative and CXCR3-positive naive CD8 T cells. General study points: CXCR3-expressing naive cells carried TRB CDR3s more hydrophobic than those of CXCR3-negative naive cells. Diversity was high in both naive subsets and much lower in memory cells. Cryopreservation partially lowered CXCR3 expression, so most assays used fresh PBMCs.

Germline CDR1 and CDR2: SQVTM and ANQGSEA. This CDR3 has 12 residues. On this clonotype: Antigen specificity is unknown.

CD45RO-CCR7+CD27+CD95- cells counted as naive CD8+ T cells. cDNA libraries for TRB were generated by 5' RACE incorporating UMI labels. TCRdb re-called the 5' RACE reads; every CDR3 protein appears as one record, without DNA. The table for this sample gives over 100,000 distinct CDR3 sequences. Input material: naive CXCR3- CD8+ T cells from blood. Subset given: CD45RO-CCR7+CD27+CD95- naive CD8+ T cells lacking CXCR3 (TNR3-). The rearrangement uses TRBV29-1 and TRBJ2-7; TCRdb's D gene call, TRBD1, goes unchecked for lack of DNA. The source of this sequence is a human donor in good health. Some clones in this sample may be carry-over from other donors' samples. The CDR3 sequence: CSIGTGENEQYF.